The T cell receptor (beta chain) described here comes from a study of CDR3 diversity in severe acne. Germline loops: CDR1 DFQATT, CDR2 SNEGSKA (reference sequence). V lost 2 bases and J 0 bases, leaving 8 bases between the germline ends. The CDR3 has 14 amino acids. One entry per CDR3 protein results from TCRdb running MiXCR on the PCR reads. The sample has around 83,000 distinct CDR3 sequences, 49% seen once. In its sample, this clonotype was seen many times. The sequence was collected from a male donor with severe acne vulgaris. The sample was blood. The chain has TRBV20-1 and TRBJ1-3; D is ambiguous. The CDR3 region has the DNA TGCAGTGCTAGATGGGAAAACTCTGGAAACACCATATATTTT. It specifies CSARWENSGNTIYF.